These 5 T cell receptor beta chains came from one sample sequenced in a study of blood T cell repertoires in COVID-19. Repertoires were generated with immunoSEQ multiplex PCR, while TCRdb's copy carries only in-frame clones and drops some. The profile shows roughly 400,000 clones, approximately 91% of them singletons. The sample consisted of PBMCs or T cells enriched from blood (not recorded which). All receptors derive from a middle-aged woman who had been exposed to COVID-19.

The chain is built from TRBV30 and TRBJ2-1; 10 nucleotides agree with TRBD2. From germline, CDR1 is GTSNPN and CDR2 SVGIG (reference sequence). J gave up 6 bases and V 1 base, and 27 bases lay outside the gene matches. The CDR3 is made up of 22 amino acids. CDR3 protein: CAWSAWQGRIGSLAGQSNEQFF. The CDR3 nucleotides read TGTGCCTGGAGTGCGTGGCAGGGCAGAATAGGATCACTAGCGGGACAATCCAATGAGCAGTTCTTC.

The gene calls are TRBV5-4 and TRBJ1-1; tentatively, D is TRBD1 (5 bases). The CDR3 spans 13 residues. Germline assignment: CDR1 SGHNT and CDR2 YYREEE (reference sequence). Trimming stripped 0 bases from V and 7 bases from J, with 10 bases between. The CDR3: CASSLAQGLEAFF. CDR3 sequence (DNA): TGTGCCAGCAGCTTGGCGCAGGGCCTTGAAGCTTTCTTT.

V usage is TRBV2 and J usage is TRBJ2-1; tentatively, D is TRBD1 (6 bases). Between the trimmed V and J ends, which lost 10 bases and 2 bases, there was a span of 18 bases. Germline CDR1 reads SNHLY; CDR2 reads FYNNEI. The CDR3 totals 15 residues. The CDR3 reads CANTMGAGAYNEQFF. The CDR3 nucleotides are TGTGCCAACACAATGGGGGCCGGGGCCTACAATGAGCAGTTCTTC. The full variable domain, its missing parts supplied by reference TRBV2 and TRBJ2-1, is EPEVTQTPSHQVTQMGQEVILRCVPISNHLYFYWYRQILGQKVEFLVSFYNNEISEKSEIFDDQFSVERPDGSNFTLKIRSTKLEDSAMYFCANTMGAGAYNEQFFGPGTRLTVL.

CDR3 protein: CASSPGQGLTGELFF. CDR3 coding DNA: TGTGCCAGCTCACCGGGACAGGGTCTCACCGGGGAGCTGTTTTTT. The genes are TRBV18 and TRBJ2-2, with TRBD1 matching 9 bases. In germline, CDR1 is KGHSH, CDR2 LQKENI. V lost 3 bases to trimming and J lost 4 bases; unmatched junction nucleotides: 3. This CDR3 has 15 amino acids.

This chain links TRBV10-2 with TRBJ1-2; 11 positions agree with TRBD1. This CDR3 comprises 18 residues. The germline V gene encodes CDR1 WSHSY and CDR2 SAAADI. The J segment lost 4 bases and the V segment lost 2 bases, leaving 12 bases of the junction unmatched. Here the CDR3 DNA reads TGCGCCAGCAGTGAGCAAGGACAGGGGGCCAGTTTACGCTATGGCTACACCTTC. This gives the protein CASSEQGQGASLRYGYTF.